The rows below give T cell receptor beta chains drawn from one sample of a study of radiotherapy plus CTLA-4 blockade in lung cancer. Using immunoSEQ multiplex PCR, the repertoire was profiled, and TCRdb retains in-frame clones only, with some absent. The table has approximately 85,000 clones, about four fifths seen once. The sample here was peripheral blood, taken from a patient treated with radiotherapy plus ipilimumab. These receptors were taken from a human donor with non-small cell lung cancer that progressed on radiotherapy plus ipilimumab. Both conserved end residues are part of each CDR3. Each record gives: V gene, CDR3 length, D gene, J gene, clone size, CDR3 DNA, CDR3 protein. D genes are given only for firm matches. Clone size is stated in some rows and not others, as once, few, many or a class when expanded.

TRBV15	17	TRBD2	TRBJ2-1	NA	TGTGCCACCAGCAGAGATTTGTTAGCGGGAGCCTACAATGAGCAGTTCTTC	CATSRDLLAGAYNEQFF
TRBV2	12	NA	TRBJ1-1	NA	TGTGCCAGCGGGGAAACCAGGGCTGAAGCTTTCTTT	CASGETRAEAFF
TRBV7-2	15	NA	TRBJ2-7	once	TGTGCCAGCAGCTCCATCGACAGGTCCTCCTACGAGCAGTACTTC	CASSSIDRSSYEQYF
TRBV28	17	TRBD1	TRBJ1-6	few	TGTGCCAGCAGTTTAAGTTTCTCGACAGGGGGCAATTCACCCCTCCACTTT	CASSLSFSTGGNSPLHF
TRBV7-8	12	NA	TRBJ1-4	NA	TGTGCCAGCAGCCAAAACAGGGAAAAACTGTTTTTT	CASSQNREKLFF
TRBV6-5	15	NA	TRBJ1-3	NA	TGTGCCAGCAGTTTAAGACAGTTCTCTGGAAACACCATATATTTT	CASSLRQFSGNTIYF
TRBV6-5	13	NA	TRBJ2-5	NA	TGTGCCAGCAGCTTCTACAGGGCAGAGACCCAGTACTTC	CASSFYRAETQYF
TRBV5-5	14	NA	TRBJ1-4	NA	TGTGCCAGCAGCTTGAATGAAGGCCTTGAAAAACTGTTTTTT	CASSLNEGLEKLFF
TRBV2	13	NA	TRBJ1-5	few	TGTGCCAGCAGCCCGGGAGTCAATCAGCCCCAGCATTTT	CASSPGVNQPQHF
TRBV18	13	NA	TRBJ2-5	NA	TGTGCCAGCTCACGCGGGGCTCAAGAGACCCAGTACTTC	CASSRGAQETQYF
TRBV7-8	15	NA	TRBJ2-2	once	TGTGCCAGCAGCTTCTATAGCGTAGGCACCGGGGAGCTGTTTTTT	CASSFYSVGTGELFF
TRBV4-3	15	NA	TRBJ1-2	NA	TGCGCCAGCAGCCAAGAGCTGGGGGCATTAGGTGGCTACACCTTC	CASSQELGALGGYTF
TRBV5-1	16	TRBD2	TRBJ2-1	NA	TGCGCCAGCAGCGGACGACTAGCGGAGGTTGGTAATGAGCAGTTCTTC	CASSGRLAEVGNEQFF
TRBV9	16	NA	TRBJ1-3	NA	TGTGCCAGCAGCGGAGGACAGCTATCCTCTGGAAACACCATATATTTT	CASSGGQLSSGNTIYF
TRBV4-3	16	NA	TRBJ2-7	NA	TGCGCCAGCAGCCAAGACTTGGGGGTTAGTACCTACGAGCAGTACTTC	CASSQDLGVSTYEQYF
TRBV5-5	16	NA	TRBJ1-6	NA	TGTGCCAGCAGCTTGGGACGAGGGCTTCCTAATTCACCCCTCCACTTT	CASSLGRGLPNSPLHF
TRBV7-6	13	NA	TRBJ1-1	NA	TGTGCCAGCAGCTTTACGGGGAACACTGAAGCTTTCTTT	CASSFTGNTEAFF
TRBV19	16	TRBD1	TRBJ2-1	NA	TGTGCCAGTAGTAAACCCATCGGACAGGGTTACAATGAGCAGTTCTTC	CASSKPIGQGYNEQFF
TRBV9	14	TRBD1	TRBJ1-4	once	TGTGCCAGCAGCGCGGGACAGACTAATGAAAAACTGTTTTTT	CASSAGQTNEKLFF
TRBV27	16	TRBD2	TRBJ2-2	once	TGTGCCAGCAGTTCAACTAGCGGGAGTCGGACCGGGGAGCTGTTTTTT	CASSSTSGSRTGELFF
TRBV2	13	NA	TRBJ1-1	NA	TGTGCCAGCAGTTTGGACCGAAACACTGAAGCTTTCTTT	CASSLDRNTEAFF
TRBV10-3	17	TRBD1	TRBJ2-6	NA	TGTGCCATCAGTTGGGACAGCGGATCCTCTGGGGCCAACGTCCTGACTTTC	CAISWDSGSSGANVLTF
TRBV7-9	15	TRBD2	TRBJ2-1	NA	TGTGCCAGCAGCCCCCTAGCGGGGTCCTACAATGAGCAGTTCTTC	CASSPLAGSYNEQFF
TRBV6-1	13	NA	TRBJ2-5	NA	TGTGCCAGCAGTGTGCTGCGGAAAGAGACCCAGTACTTC	CASSVLRKETQYF
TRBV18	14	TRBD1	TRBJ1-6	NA	TGTGCCAGCTCACTCTGGACAGGGGATTCACCCCTCCACTTT	CASSLWTGDSPLHF
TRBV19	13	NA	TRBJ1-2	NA	TGTGCCAGTAGTCTCTCGGGGGCTGTGGGCTACACCTTC	CASSLSGAVGYTF
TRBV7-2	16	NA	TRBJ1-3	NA	TGTGCCAGCAGCTTAGCGGTAGGGTGGGCTGGAAACACCATATATTTT	CASSLAVGWAGNTIYF
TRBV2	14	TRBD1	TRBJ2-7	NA	TGTGCCAGCCGAACCGGGACAGGGGGCTACGAGCAGTACTTC	CASRTGTGGYEQYF
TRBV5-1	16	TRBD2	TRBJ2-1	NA	TGCGCCAGCAGCATCTCGGTTAGCGGGAGTGGGAATGAGCAGTTCTTC	CASSISVSGSGNEQFF
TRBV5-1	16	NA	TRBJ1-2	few	TGCGCCAGCACCCGTGGATCCGACGCACACCGTAATGGCTACACCTTC	CASTRGSDAHRNGYTF
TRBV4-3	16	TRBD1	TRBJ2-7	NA	TGCGCCAGCAGCCAAGGGGCCCGGGACAGGGTCTACGAGCAGTACTTC	CASSQGARDRVYEQYF
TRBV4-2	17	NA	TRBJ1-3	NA	TGTGCCAGCAGCCTCGAGGGGGGGGCCCCCTCTGGAAACACCATATATTTT	CASSLEGGAPSGNTIYF
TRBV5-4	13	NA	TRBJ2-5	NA	TGTGCCAGCAGCTTGGAGCCCCCGGAGACCCAGTACTTC	CASSLEPPETQYF
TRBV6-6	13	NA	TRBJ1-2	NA	TGTGCCAGCACTCAGACAGGACTCTATGGCTACACCTTC	CASTQTGLYGYTF
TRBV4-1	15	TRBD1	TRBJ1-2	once	TGCGCCAGCAGCCAAGCCGGGACAGCAAACTATGGCTACACCTTC	CASSQAGTANYGYTF
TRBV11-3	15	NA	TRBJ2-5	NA	TGTGCCAGCAGCTTTCCCGGGCGTGGGGGGGAGACCCAGTACTTC	CASSFPGRGGETQYF
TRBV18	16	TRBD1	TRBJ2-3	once	TGTGCCAGCTCCACCGGGGACAGGGGAGACACAGATACGCAGTATTTT	CASSTGDRGDTDTQYF
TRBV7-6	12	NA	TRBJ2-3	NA	TGTGCCAGCAGCAGGGGCACAGATACGCAGTATTTT	CASSRGTDTQYF
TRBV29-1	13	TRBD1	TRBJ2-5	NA	TGCAGCGCCGTGACAGGGAGACAAGAGACCCAGTACTTC	CSAVTGRQETQYF
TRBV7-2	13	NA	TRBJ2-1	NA	TGTGCCAGCAGCTTAGAATCAGTGGGTATCCAGTTCTTC	CASSLESVGIQFF